The text below deals with one T cell receptor beta chain. Its specificity is unknown. Naive-designated CD8 cells lacked CD45RO, were positively enriched for CCR7, and omitted terminally differentiated effector memory CD45RA+ cells. The sample originates from a study of shared clonotypes between healthy human individuals. This was a deep-level run. Here immunoSEQ multiplex PCR was the method, and the copy in TCRdb shows in-frame clones only, minus some. The sample carries a few million clones, approximately 92% recorded once. Study outcomes and limitations: Sampling covered blood only; tissue repertoires likely differ.

The V segment lost 5 bases and the J segment 2 bases; nucleotides outside the gene matches: 6. The CDR3 spans 17 residues. In germline, CDR1 is SEHNR, CDR2 FQNEAQ (reference sequence). This chain uses TRBV7-9 with TRBJ2-3; 14 nucleotides line up with TRBD2. The sequenced material came from naive CD8+ T cells from PBMCs. This TCR was sampled from a man between 18 and 35 years old in good health. Some clones in this sample may be carry-over from other donors' samples. In nucleotides, the CDR3 is TGTGCCAGCAGCCCACGACTAGCGGGAGGGTACACAGATACGCAGTATTTT. Its protein is CASSPRLAGGYTDTQYF.